A selection of T cell receptor beta chains follows, all from one sample in a study of patients and donors after allogeneic stem cell transplantation. TCRdb reprocessed the RT-PCR reads with MiXCR, giving one entry per CDR3 protein. This table holds approximately 210,000 distinct CDR3 sequences, less than 45% found once. The sequenced sample consisted of blood, either unsorted or a sorted T cell fraction (not recorded which). The receptors here all came from a human donor who was either an allogeneic HSCT recipient or a stem cell or donor lymphocyte infusion donor (not recorded which). It is not recorded whose cells these are; they may come from a transplant donor. Both conserved end residues are part of each CDR3. The order of the fields is clone size, V gene, J gene, D gene, CDR3 protein, CDR3 DNA. D genes are given only for firm matches. Some rows mark clone size as missing; the rest say once, few, many or name a class of expanded clone.

abundance: .; v_gene: TRBV14; j_gene: TRBJ2-1; d_gene: TRBD2; CDR3aa: CASSQVVGLAGGSGNEQFF; CDR3nt: TGTGCCAGCAGCCAAGTTGTTGGACTAGCGGGAGGATCGGGCAATGAGCAGTTCTTC
abundance: once; v_gene: TRBV20-1; j_gene: TRBJ2-1; d_gene: .; CDR3aa: CSAPSKNEQFF; CDR3nt: TGCAGTGCCCCATCGAAGAATGAGCAGTTCTTC
abundance: .; v_gene: TRBV9; j_gene: TRBJ1-2; d_gene: TRBD1; CDR3aa: CASSGGQGDYGYTF; CDR3nt: TGTGCCAGCAGCGGAGGACAGGGGGACTATGGCTACACCTTC
abundance: .; v_gene: TRBV12-3/TRBV12-4; j_gene: TRBJ1-5; d_gene: .; CDR3aa: CATRRTNQPQHF; CDR3nt: TGTGCCACTCGACGGACCAATCAGCCCCAGCATTTT
abundance: .; v_gene: TRBV12-3/TRBV12-4; j_gene: TRBJ2-7; d_gene: TRBD1; CDR3aa: CASSFVLDRAYEQYF; CDR3nt: TGTGCCAGCAGCTTCGTACTAGACAGGGCCTACGAGCAGTACTTC
abundance: .; v_gene: TRBV10-3; j_gene: TRBJ2-7; d_gene: .; CDR3aa: CATVRLFGDEQYF; CDR3nt: TGTGCCACCGTTAGGCTCTTCGGGGACGAGCAGTACTTC
abundance: .; v_gene: TRBV29-1; j_gene: TRBJ2-1; d_gene: .; CDR3aa: CSAGQRALLNNEQFF; CDR3nt: TGCAGCGCTGGACAGCGCGCGCTTCTAAACAATGAGCAGTTCTTC
abundance: .; v_gene: TRBV12-3/TRBV12-4; j_gene: TRBJ2-3; d_gene: TRBD2; CDR3aa: CASSLSGRDTQYF; CDR3nt: TGTGCCAGCAGTTTAAGCGGGAGAGATACGCAGTATTTT
abundance: .; v_gene: TRBV6-2/TRBV6-3; j_gene: TRBJ1-5; d_gene: .; CDR3aa: CASSYSKYGTPEQPQHF; CDR3nt: TGTGCCAGCAGTTACTCGAAATACGGGACGCCGGAGCAGCCCCAGCATTTT
abundance: .; v_gene: TRBV11-1; j_gene: TRBJ2-1; d_gene: .; CDR3aa: CASRAGFSSYNEQFF; CDR3nt: TGTGCCAGCAGGGCGGGTTTTAGCTCCTACAATGAGCAGTTCTTC
abundance: few; v_gene: TRBV20-1; j_gene: TRBJ1-5; d_gene: TRBD1; CDR3aa: CSATGTGEVVPLSNQPQHF; CDR3nt: TGCAGTGCTACGGGGACAGGGGAGGTAGTCCCGTTAAGCAATCAGCCCCAGCATTTT
abundance: .; v_gene: TRBV7-9; j_gene: TRBJ1-2; d_gene: TRBD1; CDR3aa: CASSPRDREVYGYTF; CDR3nt: TGTGCCAGCAGCCCCCGGGACAGGGAGGTCTATGGCTACACCTTC
abundance: .; v_gene: TRBV2; j_gene: TRBJ2-1; d_gene: TRBD1; CDR3aa: CASRRTGHNEQFF; CDR3nt: TGTGCCAGCAGACGGACAGGGCACAATGAGCAGTTCTTC
abundance: .; v_gene: TRBV12-3/TRBV12-4; j_gene: TRBJ1-6; d_gene: .; CDR3aa: CASSTGFDSPLHF; CDR3nt: TGTGCCAGCAGTACAGGGTTTGATTCACCCCTCCACTTT
abundance: few; v_gene: TRBV15; j_gene: TRBJ1-5; d_gene: .; CDR3aa: CATGDNQPQHF; CDR3nt: TGTGCCACCGGGGACAATCAGCCCCAGCATTTT
abundance: .; v_gene: TRBV12-3/TRBV12-4; j_gene: TRBJ2-3; d_gene: TRBD1; CDR3aa: CASSLTQGVTDTQYF; CDR3nt: TGTGCCAGCAGTTTAACGCAGGGGGTCACAGATACGCAGTATTTT
abundance: .; v_gene: TRBV28; j_gene: TRBJ2-3; d_gene: .; CDR3aa: CASSHRDGGTDTQYF; CDR3nt: TGTGCCAGCAGTCACCGGGACGGAGGCACAGATACGCAGTATTTT
abundance: few; v_gene: TRBV24-1; j_gene: TRBJ1-5; d_gene: .; CDR3aa: CATSDLRRMNQPQHF; CDR3nt: TGTGCCACCAGTGATTTGCGAAGAATGAATCAGCCCCAGCATTTT
abundance: .; v_gene: TRBV21-1; j_gene: TRBJ1-3; d_gene: .; CDR3aa: CASSQHDRDGNTIYF; CDR3nt: TGTGCCAGCAGCCAGCACGACAGGGATGGAAACACCATATATTTT
abundance: .; v_gene: TRBV7-6; j_gene: TRBJ2-3; d_gene: TRBD2; CDR3aa: CASSRYSGSSTDTQYF; CDR3nt: TGTGCCAGCAGCCGATATAGCGGGTCTAGCACAGATACGCAGTATTTT
abundance: .; v_gene: TRBV5-1; j_gene: TRBJ2-7; d_gene: .; CDR3aa: CASTRGPSYEQYF; CDR3nt: TGCGCCAGCACCAGGGGACCCTCCTACGAGCAGTACTTC
abundance: .; v_gene: TRBV4-1; j_gene: TRBJ2-1; d_gene: TRBD2; CDR3aa: CASSQDQREGYNEQFF; CDR3nt: TGCGCCAGCAGCCAAGATCAACGGGAGGGCTACAATGAGCAGTTCTTC
abundance: once; v_gene: TRBV15; j_gene: TRBJ2-1; d_gene: .; CDR3aa: CATSRDVLQFF; CDR3nt: TGTGCCACCAGCAGAGATGTACTCCAGTTCTTC
abundance: .; v_gene: TRBV7-2; j_gene: TRBJ2-2; d_gene: .; CDR3aa: CASSLAGFGGELFF; CDR3nt: TGTGCCAGCAGCTTAGCAGGGTTTGGCGGGGAGCTGTTTTTT
abundance: once; v_gene: TRBV6-2/TRBV6-3; j_gene: TRBJ2-1; d_gene: TRBD1; CDR3aa: CASSPGTALNEQFF; CDR3nt: TGTGCCAGCAGTCCCGGGACAGCGCTCAATGAGCAGTTCTTC
abundance: few; v_gene: TRBV15; j_gene: TRBJ1-5; d_gene: TRBD1; CDR3aa: CAVGQGINSNQPQHF; CDR3nt: TGTGCCGTCGGACAGGGGATTAATAGCAATCAGCCCCAGCATTTT
abundance: .; v_gene: TRBV6-5; j_gene: TRBJ2-7; d_gene: .; CDR3aa: CASSYGANVYEQYF; CDR3nt: TGTGCCAGCAGTTACGGGGCCAACGTTTACGAGCAGTACTTC
abundance: .; v_gene: TRBV4-3; j_gene: TRBJ2-7; d_gene: .; CDR3aa: CASSREDSYEQYF; CDR3nt: TGCGCCAGCAGCCGGGAAGACAGCTACGAGCAGTACTTC
abundance: .; v_gene: TRBV10-3; j_gene: TRBJ1-1; d_gene: .; CDR3aa: CAISNNWEGTPGTEAFF; CDR3nt: TGTGCCATCAGTAATAATTGGGAGGGGACCCCGGGCACTGAAGCTTTCTTT
abundance: .; v_gene: TRBV7-2; j_gene: TRBJ1-3; d_gene: .; CDR3aa: CASSLPRGLSGNTIYF; CDR3nt: TGTGCCAGCAGCTTACCCAGGGGCCTCTCTGGAAACACCATATATTTT
abundance: .; v_gene: TRBV4-3; j_gene: TRBJ2-3; d_gene: .; CDR3aa: CASSQETGEDTQYF; CDR3nt: TGCGCCAGCAGCCAGGAAACAGGCGAAGATACGCAGTATTTT
abundance: .; v_gene: TRBV4-3; j_gene: TRBJ2-7; d_gene: .; CDR3aa: CASSQDQNSRPYEQYF; CDR3nt: TGCGCCAGCAGCCAAGATCAGAATAGCAGACCCTACGAGCAGTACTTC
abundance: many; v_gene: TRBV27; j_gene: TRBJ1-2; d_gene: .; CDR3aa: CASGQGVGNYGYTF; CDR3nt: TGTGCCAGCGGACAAGGCGTCGGTAACTATGGCTACACCTTC
abundance: few; v_gene: TRBV24-1; j_gene: TRBJ1-4; d_gene: .; CDR3aa: CATSQTDLNEKLFF; CDR3nt: TGTGCCACCAGCCAGACAGACCTTAATGAAAAACTGTTTTTT
abundance: many; v_gene: TRBV12-3/TRBV12-4; j_gene: TRBJ1-1; d_gene: .; CDR3aa: CASSLGSGAEAFF; CDR3nt: TGTGCCAGCAGTTTAGGGTCAGGTGCTGAAGCTTTCTTT
abundance: .; v_gene: TRBV4-3; j_gene: TRBJ2-1; d_gene: .; CDR3aa: CASSQLAVFNNEQFF; CDR3nt: TGCGCCAGCAGCCAATTAGCGGTCTTTAACAATGAGCAGTTCTTC
abundance: .; v_gene: TRBV29-1; j_gene: TRBJ2-7; d_gene: TRBD1; CDR3aa: CSVSWVTGYNEQYF; CDR3nt: TGCAGCGTTTCATGGGTGACAGGGTATAACGAGCAGTACTTC
abundance: few; v_gene: TRBV9; j_gene: TRBJ1-1; d_gene: TRBD1; CDR3aa: CASSDGQGRTEAFF; CDR3nt: TGTGCCAGCAGCGACGGACAGGGGCGCACTGAAGCTTTCTTT
abundance: .; v_gene: TRBV20-1; j_gene: TRBJ1-1; d_gene: TRBD1; CDR3aa: CSARTGLNTEAFF; CDR3nt: TGCAGTGCTCGGACAGGGCTGAACACTGAAGCTTTCTTT
abundance: .; v_gene: TRBV29-1; j_gene: TRBJ2-5; d_gene: .; CDR3aa: CSVEGNQETQYF; CDR3nt: TGCAGCGTTGAAGGCAACCAAGAGACCCAGTACTTC
abundance: few; v_gene: TRBV7-3; j_gene: TRBJ2-1; d_gene: TRBD2; CDR3aa: CASGLPEGGLAASEQFF; CDR3nt: TGTGCCAGCGGATTACCCGAAGGAGGGCTAGCGGCCAGTGAGCAGTTCTTC
abundance: .; v_gene: TRBV21-1; j_gene: TRBJ2-1; d_gene: .; CDR3aa: CASTEGTSGSYNEQFF; CDR3nt: TGTGCCAGCACCGAGGGTACTAGCGGGTCCTACAATGAGCAGTTCTTC
abundance: .; v_gene: TRBV27; j_gene: TRBJ2-1; d_gene: TRBD2; CDR3aa: CASSLLAGVNEQFF; CDR3nt: TGTGCCAGCAGTTTGCTAGCGGGAGTTAATGAGCAGTTCTTC
abundance: .; v_gene: TRBV7-2; j_gene: TRBJ2-3; d_gene: TRBD1; CDR3aa: CASRPAGTGITDTQYF; CDR3nt: TGTGCCAGCAGGCCGGCCGGGACAGGGATCACAGATACGCAGTATTTT
abundance: .; v_gene: TRBV4-3; j_gene: TRBJ1-5; d_gene: .; CDR3aa: CASSQGFNNREYSNQPQHF; CDR3nt: TGCGCCAGCAGCCAAGGGTTTAACAACCGGGAGTATAGCAATCAGCCCCAGCATTTT
abundance: few; v_gene: TRBV11-3; j_gene: TRBJ2-5; d_gene: .; CDR3aa: CASSLAPKETQYF; CDR3nt: TGTGCCAGCAGCTTAGCGCCCAAAGAGACCCAGTACTTC
abundance: few; v_gene: TRBV4-3; j_gene: TRBJ1-5; d_gene: .; CDR3aa: CASSQDQYNQPQHF; CDR3nt: TGCGCCAGCAGCCAAGATCAGTATAATCAGCCCCAGCATTTT
abundance: .; v_gene: TRBV6-2/TRBV6-3; j_gene: TRBJ2-1; d_gene: TRBD2; CDR3aa: CASSNAGGPRYNEQFF; CDR3nt: TGTGCCAGCAGTAACGCGGGAGGGCCGAGGTACAATGAGCAGTTCTTC
abundance: few; v_gene: TRBV29-1; j_gene: TRBJ1-1; d_gene: .; CDR3aa: CSVARVANTEAFF; CDR3nt: TGCAGCGTTGCCAGGGTGGCGAACACTGAAGCTTTCTTT
abundance: few; v_gene: TRBV7-8; j_gene: TRBJ2-5; d_gene: .; CDR3aa: CASRTDGETQYF; CDR3nt: TGTGCCAGCAGGACAGACGGGGAGACCCAGTACTTC
abundance: few; v_gene: TRBV7-2; j_gene: TRBJ2-1; d_gene: .; CDR3aa: CASSLFDRIGTYNEQFF; CDR3nt: TGTGCCAGCAGCTTATTTGACCGGATCGGTACCTACAATGAGCAGTTCTTC
abundance: .; v_gene: TRBV5-5; j_gene: TRBJ1-2; d_gene: .; CDR3aa: CASSLRSEFGYGYTF; CDR3nt: TGTGCCAGCAGCTTGAGAAGTGAATTTGGTTATGGCTACACCTTC
abundance: few; v_gene: TRBV4-2; j_gene: TRBJ1-1; d_gene: .; CDR3aa: CASSQEGGIGAFF; CDR3nt: TGTGCCAGCAGCCAAGAAGGGGGGATCGGAGCTTTCTTT
abundance: .; v_gene: TRBV5-1; j_gene: TRBJ1-2; d_gene: .; CDR3aa: CASSWTELGYGYTF; CDR3nt: TGCGCCAGCAGCTGGACGGAATTGGGGTATGGCTACACCTTC